This T cell receptor beta chain was profiled in a study of blood T cells in healthy people across ages. The second PCR ran about 6 to 11 cycles with a sample-barcoded 5' primer and J-beta primers. TCRdb re-called the 5' RACE reads through MiXCR, storing one row per CDR3 protein. This sample yields 1.2 million to 1.5 million distinct CDR3 sequences, of which around 55% are seen a single time; 6.5% to 8% belongs to the top ten. The specimen was blood. The sequence was obtained from a young man in good health.

The CDR3 coding sequence is TGTGCCAGCAGCCTGAGGGGGATGCTAGAAGAGACCCAGTACTTC. Translated: CASSLRGMLEETQYF. The rearrangement joins TRBV3-1 to TRBJ2-5; D perhaps matches TRBD1 (6 bases). Germline V gene data show CDR1 as LGHDT and CDR2 as YNNKEL (reference sequence). The CDR3 sequence is 15 residues long. Deletions cut 4 bases from V and 3 bases from J, with 15 bases between.